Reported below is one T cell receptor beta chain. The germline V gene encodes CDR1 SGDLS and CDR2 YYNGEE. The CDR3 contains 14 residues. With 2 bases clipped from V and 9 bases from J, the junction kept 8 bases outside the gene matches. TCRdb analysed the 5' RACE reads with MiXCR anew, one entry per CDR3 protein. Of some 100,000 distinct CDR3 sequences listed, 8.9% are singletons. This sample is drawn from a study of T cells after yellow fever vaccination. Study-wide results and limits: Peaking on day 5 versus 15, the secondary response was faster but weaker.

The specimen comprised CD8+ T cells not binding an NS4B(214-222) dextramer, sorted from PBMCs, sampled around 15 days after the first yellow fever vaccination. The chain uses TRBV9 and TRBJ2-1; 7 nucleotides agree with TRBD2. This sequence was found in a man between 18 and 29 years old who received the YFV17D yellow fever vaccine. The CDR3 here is CASSVGGGYTEQFF. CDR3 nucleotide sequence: TGTGCCAGCAGCGTCGGCGGGGGATATACTGAGCAGTTCTTC.